Below, one T cell receptor beta chain is given with its context. The antigen remains undetermined. These data originate in a study of blood T cells in healthy people across ages. About the study: Template switching recovered approximately one barcoded beta molecule for every two T cells. Study-wide results and caveats: The study lacked donor CMV status, which possibly confounded expanded clonotype changes. Diversity of TCR beta correlated strongly with naive T cell percentage. PBMCs went unsorted, and a conclusive naive versus antigen-experienced comparison was therefore prevented.

Through a sample-barcoded 5' primer and a J-beta primer mix, a second PCR was run for 7 to 11 cycles. TCRdb independently ran MiXCR on the 5' RACE reads; one entry per CDR3 protein. The sample includes approximately 770,000 distinct CDR3 sequences, roughly 64% of them seen just once. There are 12 residues in the CDR3. The rearrangement uses TRBV12-3 or TRBV12-4 and TRBJ2-4; 7 bases fit TRBD1. The tail of the sequence fits TRBJ2-5 better, so the J call may be wrong. The material sequenced was blood. The sequence derives from a man aged 25-45 years in good health. The CDR3 loop is CANRYRGETQYF. CDR3 bases: TGTGCCAACAGATACAGGGGAGAGACCCAGTACTTC.